A selection of T cell receptor beta chains follows, all from one sample in a study of T cell repertoires in cytomegalovirus infection. TCRdb fed the reads into MiXCR, producing one record per CDR3 protein. The sample holds 150,000 to 200,000 distinct CDR3 sequences, under 25% seen once. Sequenced sample: PBMCs. The receptor source for this set is a human donor in good health (CMV status not recorded). Some clones in this sample may be carry-over from other donors' samples. Both conserved end residues are part of each CDR3. Each record gives: V gene, clone size, J gene, D gene, CDR3 DNA, CDR3 protein. D genes are given only for firm matches. Only some rows state a clone size, as once, few, many or a class for expanded clones.

TRBV7-8	-	TRBJ2-7	TRBD1	TGTGCCAGCAGCCGGGGACAGGGGGCGTTATACGAGCAGTACTTC	CASSRGQGALYEQYF
TRBV28	-	TRBJ2-1	-	TGTGCCAGCAGTTCACAGGAGAACAATGAGCAGTTCTTC	CASSSQENNEQFF
TRBV10-2	many	TRBJ1-2	-	TGCGCCAGCAGTGAGTCTTCCGATGGCTACACCTTC	CASSESSDGYTF
TRBV7-8	many	TRBJ2-2	TRBD2	TGTGCCAGCAGCCTCTTTCGAGTTGGGGGCGCGGGAGGTAACACCGGGGAGCTGTTTTTT	CASSLFRVGGAGGNTGELFF
TRBV7-8	many	TRBJ2-1	TRBD1	TGTGCCAGCAGCCCCGTTAACGGACAGGGATTGAATGAGCAGTTCTTC	CASSPVNGQGLNEQFF
TRBV7-2	many	TRBJ1-1	-	TGTGCCAGCAGCTCCCTGGGGAAAGAAGCTTTCTTT	CASSSLGKEAFF
TRBV19	few	TRBJ2-1	-	TGTGCCAGTCCTCGACTCGCGGATGAGCAGTTCTTC	CASPRLADEQFF
TRBV28	few	TRBJ1-2	TRBD1	TGTGCCAGCAGTTTAGTCAGGGGGTACGTCAACTATGGCTACACCTTC	CASSLVRGYVNYGYTF
TRBV7-2	many	TRBJ2-7	-	TGTGCCAGCAGCTTAACGCGGTTGGCGGGCGAGCAGTACTTC	CASSLTRLAGEQYF
TRBV7-2	-	TRBJ2-7	-	TGTGCCAGCAGCTGGACCTTAGGACAGCTCAACGAGCAGTACTTC	CASSWTLGQLNEQYF
TRBV12-3/TRBV12-4	-	TRBJ1-1	-	TGTGCCAGCAGTTTTACGGGAGGGATTACTGAAGCTTTCTTT	CASSFTGGITEAFF
TRBV5-5	-	TRBJ2-7	-	TGTGCCAGCAGCTTGGGGGCAGGGGCTGACGAGCAGTACTTC	CASSLGAGADEQYF
TRBV12-3/TRBV12-4	many	TRBJ2-7	-	TGTGCCAGCAGTCAAAGCGGTTTTACCTACGAGCAGTACTTC	CASSQSGFTYEQYF
TRBV7-7	few	TRBJ2-3	TRBD2	TGTGCTACCGCGCGGGAGGGCCGAGATACGCAGTATTTT	CATAREGRDTQYF
TRBV11-2	-	TRBJ1-1	TRBD1	TGTGCCAGCAGCTTAGGGGGACAGAGCACAGCTTTCTTT	CASSLGGQSTAFF
TRBV9	-	TRBJ2-1	TRBD1	TGTGCCAGCAGCGTAGAAGGGACAGGATCCAATGAGCAGTTCTTC	CASSVEGTGSNEQFF
TRBV29-1	few	TRBJ1-2	-	TGCAGCGTTGAAGATCGACCAGCTAACTATGGCTACACCTTC	CSVEDRPANYGYTF
TRBV5-1	-	TRBJ2-5	TRBD1	TGCGCCAGCAGCGGTCCGGGACAGGGGGCCCAAGAGACCCAGTACTTC	CASSGPGQGAQETQYF
TRBV12-3/TRBV12-4	-	TRBJ1-6	TRBD1	TGTGCCAGCAGTTTGACAGGGGGCGAGGGATCACCCCTCCACTTT	CASSLTGGEGSPLHF
TRBV29-1	-	TRBJ2-7	-	TGCAGCGTTGGTACAGGGCTCTACGAGCAGTACTTC	CSVGTGLYEQYF
TRBV6-6	few	TRBJ2-4	TRBD1	TGTGCCAGCAGTACCGGTGGACAGGGATCGAACATTCAGTACTTC	CASSTGGQGSNIQYF
TRBV15	-	TRBJ2-3	-	TGTGCCACCAGCAGGCCTAGAACAGATACGCAGTATTTT	CATSRPRTDTQYF
TRBV2	once	TRBJ2-3	-	TGTGCCAGCAGTGAATGGCTCCCCCTCAATACGCAGTATTTT	CASSEWLPLNTQYF
TRBV7-2	many	TRBJ2-7	TRBD2	TGTGCCAGCAGCTTAGCTTCAGGGCGGGGACTAGCTGGAGAGCAGTACTTC	CASSLASGRGLAGEQYF
TRBV6-1	-	TRBJ1-2	TRBD1	TGTGCCAGCACTTGGGACAGGTTCGATGGCTACACCTTC	CASTWDRFDGYTF
TRBV19	-	TRBJ1-1	-	TGTGCCAGTAGTTATGGGGGGGCCACTGAAGCTTTCTTT	CASSYGGATEAFF
TRBV7-2	-	TRBJ2-5	-	TGTGCCAGCAGCTTATCAGGGGGGTGGGAGGGGGAGACCCAGTACTTC	CASSLSGGWEGETQYF
TRBV19	-	TRBJ1-3	-	TGTGCCAGTAGCACCGGGGGGACTGGAAACACCATATATTTT	CASSTGGTGNTIYF
TRBV5-1	-	TRBJ1-1	-	TGCGCCAGCAGCTTGGGAATAGGTGAAGCTTTCTTT	CASSLGIGEAFF
TRBV6-5	many	TRBJ2-1	TRBD2	TGTGCTGCGGGAGGGCCGGGCTACAATGAGCAGTTCTTC	CAAGGPGYNEQFF
TRBV29-1	-	TRBJ2-3	-	TGCAGCGTTGAGGTCCCCGGGATTCGTGTCACAGATACGCAGTATTTT	CSVEVPGIRVTDTQYF
TRBV28	few	TRBJ1-1	-	TGTGCCAGCAGTAACATGAACACTGAAGCTTTCTTT	CASSNMNTEAFF
TRBV28	many	TRBJ2-1	TRBD2	TGTGCCAGCAGTTTGGAGGGCGGGGGCTACAATGAGCAGTTCTTC	CASSLEGGGYNEQFF
TRBV28	-	TRBJ2-4	TRBD1	TGTGCCAGCAGCCTTCAGGGGGCAAGGTACTTC	CASSLQGARYF
TRBV7-2	many	TRBJ1-2	-	TGTGCCAGCAGCTTGGTTGACTTCGGCTATGGCTACACCTTC	CASSLVDFGYGYTF
TRBV6-5	few	TRBJ1-6	-	TGTGCCAGCAGTTACAGCCAGATTGCTCCCCTCCACTTT	CASSYSQIAPLHF
TRBV5-4	-	TRBJ1-6	-	TGTGCCAGCAGCTTGGACGGGGGCTTTGGTAATTCACCCCTCCACTTT	CASSLDGGFGNSPLHF
TRBV20-1	few	TRBJ2-7	TRBD2	TGCAGTGCTGGGTTCAGCGGGAGGTCCTACGAGCAGTACTTC	CSAGFSGRSYEQYF
TRBV2	few	TRBJ2-3	-	TGTGCCAGCAGCGTCGGTAGCACAGATACGCAGTATTTT	CASSVGSTDTQYF
TRBV28	few	TRBJ2-7	TRBD2	TGTGCCAGCACTGGGGCGGGGGGGCGGAGGGAGCAGTACTTC	CASTGAGGRREQYF
TRBV28	-	TRBJ1-5	-	TGTGCCAGCAGTTTCCCAAGGACGGGCGGCCGGCCCCAGCATTTT	CASSFPRTGGRPQHF
TRBV2	once	TRBJ2-4	TRBD1	TGTGCCAGCAGACCGGGACAGGGGACAAACATTCAGTACTTC	CASRPGQGTNIQYF
TRBV12-3/TRBV12-4	few	TRBJ2-1	TRBD2	TGTGCCAGCGTAGTTTGGGCGGGAGTCTACAATGAGCAGTTCTTC	CASVVWAGVYNEQFF
TRBV6-1	-	TRBJ2-2	-	TGTGCCAGCAGTGACCTGCGAGGGGGGGCGGACACCGGGGAGCTGTTTTTT	CASSDLRGGADTGELFF
TRBV6-1	-	TRBJ1-5	-	TGTGCCAGTAGAGAGGGACTTAGCAATCAGCCCCAGCATTTT	CASREGLSNQPQHF
TRBV6-6	few	TRBJ1-6	TRBD1	TGTGCCAGCAGTTTACAGGGGGAAAATTCACCCCTCCACTTT	CASSLQGENSPLHF
TRBV29-1	-	TRBJ2-1	-	TGCAGCGTCCAGGACAGCCCCTCCTACAATGAGCAGTTCTTC	CSVQDSPSYNEQFF
TRBV29-1	many	TRBJ2-7	-	TGCAGCGCGACCACAAGCTCCTACGAGCAGTACTTC	CSATTSSYEQYF
TRBV27	-	TRBJ2-5	-	TGTGCCAGCAGTCCCCTTACGACAGGTCAAGAGACCCAGTACTTC	CASSPLTTGQETQYF
TRBV2	few	TRBJ2-1	-	TGTGCCAGCAGGACTTACCAAGTGAGGGACAATGAGCAGTTCTTC	CASRTYQVRDNEQFF
TRBV11-1	-	TRBJ1-1	TRBD1	TGTGCCAGCAGCTTCAAGTGGACAGGGTACACTGAAGCTTTCTTT	CASSFKWTGYTEAFF
TRBV7-8	many	TRBJ2-2	-	TGTGCCAGCAGCTCATTTGGGACGGCGAACACCGGGGAGCTGTTTTTT	CASSSFGTANTGELFF
TRBV3-1	-	TRBJ2-1	-	TGTGCCAGCAGCCAGATTCCGGGAGCCTACAATGAGCAGTTCTTC	CASSQIPGAYNEQFF
TRBV5-1	many	TRBJ1-1	-	TGCGCCAGCAGCACGGAAGGGAATGAAGCTTTCTTT	CASSTEGNEAFF